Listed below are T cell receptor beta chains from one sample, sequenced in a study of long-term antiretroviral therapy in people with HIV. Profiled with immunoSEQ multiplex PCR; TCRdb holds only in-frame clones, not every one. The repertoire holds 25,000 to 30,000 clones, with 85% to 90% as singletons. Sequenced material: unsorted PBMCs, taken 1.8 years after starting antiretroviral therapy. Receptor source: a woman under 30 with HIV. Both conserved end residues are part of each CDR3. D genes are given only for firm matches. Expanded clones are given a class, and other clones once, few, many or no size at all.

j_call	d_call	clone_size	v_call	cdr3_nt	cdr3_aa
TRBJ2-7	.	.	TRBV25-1	TGTGCCAGCAGCCCCAACAGGGGACTGGTGGACGAGCAGTACTTC	CASSPNRGLVDEQYF
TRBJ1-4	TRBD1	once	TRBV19	TGTGCCACGCGACAGGGTTATGAACTGTTTTTT	CATRQGYELFF
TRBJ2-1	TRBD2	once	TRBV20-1	TGCAGTGCTCGGGGGGACAATGAGCAGTTCTTC	CSARGDNEQFF
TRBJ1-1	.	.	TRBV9	TGTGCCAGCAGCCCCTACCGGAACACTGAAGCTTTCTTT	CASSPYRNTEAFF
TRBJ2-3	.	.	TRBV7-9	TGTGCCAGCAGCCCCTCCAGGGACACAGATACGCAGTATTTT	CASSPSRDTDTQYF
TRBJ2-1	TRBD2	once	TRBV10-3	TGTGCCATCAGTGATTACTGGGAGGGACCCTACAATGAGCAGTTCTTC	CAISDYWEGPYNEQFF
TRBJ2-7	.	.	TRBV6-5	TGTGCCAGCAGCGAAATGGGACTCTACTACGAGCAGTACTTC	CASSEMGLYYEQYF
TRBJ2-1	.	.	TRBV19	TGTGCCAGTAGTATCTGGGGGCCCAATGAGCAGTTCTTC	CASSIWGPNEQFF
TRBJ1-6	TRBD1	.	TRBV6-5	TGTGCCACCACAAAGACAGGGAAAGCGAATTCACCCCTCCACTTT	CATTKTGKANSPLHF
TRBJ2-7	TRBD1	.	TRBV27	TGTGCCAGCAGACGAGGGACAGCGAGCTCCTACGAGCAGTACTTC	CASRRGTASSYEQYF
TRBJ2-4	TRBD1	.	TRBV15	TGTGCCACCAGCTTGCCGCGACAGGGAAGGATGGACATTCAGTACTTC	CATSLPRQGRMDIQYF
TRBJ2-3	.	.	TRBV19	TGTGCCAGTAGTACTAAAGGGGCCTGGAGCACAGATACGCAGTATTTT	CASSTKGAWSTDTQYF
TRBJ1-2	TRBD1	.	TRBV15	TGTGCCACGAATCCGGCGACAGGGCCCTACTATGGCTACACCTTC	CATNPATGPYYGYTF
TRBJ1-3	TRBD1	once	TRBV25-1	TGTGCCAGCAGTGAACCCCCCGGATCCGGGACAGGGTTAAACACCATATATTTT	CASSEPPGSGTGLNTIYF
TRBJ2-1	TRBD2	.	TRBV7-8	TGTGCCAGCAGTTTAGCGGGAAGAAGCTCCTACAATGAGCAGTTCTTC	CASSLAGRSSYNEQFF
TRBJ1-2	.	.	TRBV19	TGTGCCAGTAGTCAGGTGGGGGCCCTGGACTATGGCTACACCTTC	CASSQVGALDYGYTF
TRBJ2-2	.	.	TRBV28	TGTGCCAGCAGTTTATCCTTACCCGGAGGGGAGCTGTTTTTT	CASSLSLPGGELFF
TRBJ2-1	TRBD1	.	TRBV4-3	TGCGCCAGCAGCCAAGATTTGACAGGGGGCTACAATGAGCAGTTCTTC	CASSQDLTGGYNEQFF
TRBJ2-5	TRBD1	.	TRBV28	TGTGCCAGCAGTCCGCCTCTCGGGACAGGGGGCGAAGAGACCCAGTACTTC	CASSPPLGTGGEETQYF
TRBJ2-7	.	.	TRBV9	TGTGCCAGCAGCGTAGGGGTGGGCGGGGCCCCCTACGAGCAGTACTTC	CASSVGVGGAPYEQYF
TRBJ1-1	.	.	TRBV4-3	TGCGCCAGCAGCCGAGAGGTTACAGGGAACACTGAAGCTTTCTTT	CASSREVTGNTEAFF
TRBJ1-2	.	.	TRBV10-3	TGTGCCATCAGCGAACAACAGGGACTCAACTATGGCTACACCTTC	CAISEQQGLNYGYTF
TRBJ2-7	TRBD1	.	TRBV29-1	TGCAGCGTTGGAGGGGCCTACAGGGGTAACGAGCAGTACTTC	CSVGGAYRGNEQYF
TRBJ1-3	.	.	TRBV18	TGTGCCAGCTCTGAGCTCCAATCCTCTGGAAACACCATATATTTT	CASSELQSSGNTIYF
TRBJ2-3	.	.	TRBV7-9	TGTGCCAGCAGCTTAGGAGGGGAAGCGCAGTATTTT	CASSLGGEAQYF
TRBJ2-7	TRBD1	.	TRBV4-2	TGTGCCAGCAGCCAAAGACAGGGGGAATACTACGAGCAGTACTTC	CASSQRQGEYYEQYF
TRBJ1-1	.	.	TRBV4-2	TGTGCCAGCAGCCCGCTGGGGGACACTGAAGCTTTCTTT	CASSPLGDTEAFF
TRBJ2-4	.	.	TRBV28	TGTGCCAGCAGCCTCGGGACTTATTCAAACATTCAGTACTTC	CASSLGTYSNIQYF
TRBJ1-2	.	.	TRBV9	TGTGCCAGCAGCGAGGGAGGACAGTTCTATGGCTACACCTTC	CASSEGGQFYGYTF
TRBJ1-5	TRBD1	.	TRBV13	TGTGCCAGCAGCTTAGGCAGGGGGAGAGGTCAGCCCCAGCATTTT	CASSLGRGRGQPQHF
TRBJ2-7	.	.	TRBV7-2	TGTGCCAGCAGCTTGTCCTACAACGAGCAGTACTTC	CASSLSYNEQYF
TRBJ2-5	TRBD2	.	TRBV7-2	TGTGCCAGCAGCCCTACGAGGACTAGCGGCCAAGAGACCCAGTACTTC	CASSPTRTSGQETQYF
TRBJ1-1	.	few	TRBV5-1	TGCGCCAGCAGCTCTTCAGGGAGGAGCACTGAAGCTTTCTTT	CASSSSGRSTEAFF